What follows describes a single TCR beta chain. What it binds is unknown. This CDR3 region has 13 residues. CDR1 is SGHNT and CDR2 is YENEEA in the germline V gene. Trimming shortened V by 5 bases and J by 5 bases, and 12 bases separated the two germline ends. The data belong to a study of tissue T cells after allogeneic stem cell transplantation. For the study at large: Pre-transplant PBMCs were recipient-derived, available from about five GVHD patients. Viable blood and marrow gave sorted CD3+ T cells if numbers allowed. The study, taken as a whole, reports: The study did not identify alloreactive or antigen-specific tissue TCRs, and some clones might be persisting host cells. Blood and spleen captured only part of the tissue TCR repertoire.

Generated by immunoSEQ multiplex PCR, the TCRdb table keeps only in-frame clones and is missing some. The sample holds some 43,000 clones, about nine tenths seen once. The sequenced sample was blood, obtained before transplantation. The chain uses TRBV11-3 and TRBJ1-1; tentative D call: TRBD1 (5 bases). This receptor was identified in a woman aged 40-69 years who later had graft-versus-host disease after an allogeneic stem cell transplant. The DNA for the CDR3 is TGTGCCAGCAGCCGAGATGGGGGTACTGAAGCTTTCTTT. This translates into CASSRDGGTEAFF.